This TCR beta chain comes out of a study of CD8 T cells in Susac syndrome. Germline V gene lookup returns CDR1 LGHDT and CDR2 YNNKEL (reference sequence). The CDR3 is 12 amino acids. Trimming removed 5 bases at V and 7 bases at J, with 8 bases between. RNA in amounts of roughly 0.5 to 1 ug was reverse transcribed with random hexamers. TCRdb called the immunoSEQ multiplex PCR reads again in MiXCR, with one record for every CDR3 protein. The table lists about 430,000 distinct CDR3 sequences, approximately 85% of them singletons. Sample: CD8+ T cells from PBMCs. V is TRBV3-1 and J is TRBJ2-2; no firm D call. This TCR came from a human donor with multiple sclerosis. CDR3 sequence reads: CASSGDYGELFF. The CDR3 DNA sequence: TGTGCCAGCAGCGGCGATTACGGGGAGCTGTTTTTT.